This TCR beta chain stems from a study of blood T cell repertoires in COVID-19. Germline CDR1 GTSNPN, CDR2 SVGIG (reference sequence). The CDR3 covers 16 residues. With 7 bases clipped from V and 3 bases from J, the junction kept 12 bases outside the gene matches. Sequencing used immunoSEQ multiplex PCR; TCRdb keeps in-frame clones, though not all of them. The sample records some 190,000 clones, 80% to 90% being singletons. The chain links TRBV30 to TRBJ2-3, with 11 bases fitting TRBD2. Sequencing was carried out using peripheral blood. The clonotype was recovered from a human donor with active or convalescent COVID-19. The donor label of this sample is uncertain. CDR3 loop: CAYPSGLAGGTDTQYF. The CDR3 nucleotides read TGTGCCTACCCGTCCGGACTAGCGGGTGGGACAGATACGCAGTATTTT.